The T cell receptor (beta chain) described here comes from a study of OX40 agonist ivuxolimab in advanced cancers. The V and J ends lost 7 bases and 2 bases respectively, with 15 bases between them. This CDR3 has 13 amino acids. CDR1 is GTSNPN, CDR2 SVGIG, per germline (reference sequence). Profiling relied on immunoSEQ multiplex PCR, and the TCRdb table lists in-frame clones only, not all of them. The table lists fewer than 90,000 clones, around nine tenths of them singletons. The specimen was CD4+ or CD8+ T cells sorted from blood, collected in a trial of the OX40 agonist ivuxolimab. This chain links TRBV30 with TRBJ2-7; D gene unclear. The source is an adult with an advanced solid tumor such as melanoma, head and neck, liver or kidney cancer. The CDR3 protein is CAFLDGRTYEQYF. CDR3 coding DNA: TGTGCCTTCTTAGACGGACGTACCTACGAGCAGTACTTC.